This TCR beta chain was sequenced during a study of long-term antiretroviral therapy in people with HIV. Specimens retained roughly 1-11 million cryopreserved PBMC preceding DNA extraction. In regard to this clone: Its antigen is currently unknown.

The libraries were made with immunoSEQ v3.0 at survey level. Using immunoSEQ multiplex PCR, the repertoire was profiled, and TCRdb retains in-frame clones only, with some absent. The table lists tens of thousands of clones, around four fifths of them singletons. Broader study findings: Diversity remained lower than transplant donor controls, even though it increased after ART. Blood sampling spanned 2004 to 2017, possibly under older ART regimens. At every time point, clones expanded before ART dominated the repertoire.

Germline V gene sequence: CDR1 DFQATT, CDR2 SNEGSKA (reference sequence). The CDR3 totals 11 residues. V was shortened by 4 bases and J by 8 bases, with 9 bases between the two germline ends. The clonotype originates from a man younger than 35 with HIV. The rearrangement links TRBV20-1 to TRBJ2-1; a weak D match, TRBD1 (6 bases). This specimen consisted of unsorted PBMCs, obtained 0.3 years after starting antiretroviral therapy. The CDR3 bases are TGCAGTGCTAACAGGGTCTATGAGCAGTTCTTC. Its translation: CSANRVYEQFF.